The rows below give T cell receptor beta chains drawn from one sample of a study of control samples from healthy donors and cancer patients. The table came from immunoSEQ multiplex PCR; TCRdb's copy has only in-frame clones and leaves some out. Of about 130,000 clones listed, over 85% were seen once; the top ten hold less than 7%. Sequences were obtained from blood. These receptors came from a man aged 18-30 years in good health. CDR3s include the opening cysteine and the closing phenylalanine or tryptophan. The D gene is left open where the match is weak. Clone sizes are given selectively: once, few, many, or a class where the clone is expanded.

J	D	V	length	size	CDR3	DNA
TRBJ2-5	.	TRBV29-1	14	.	CSAELQGRQETQYF	TGCAGCGCCGAACTACAGGGCCGCCAAGAGACCCAGTACTTC
TRBJ2-3	.	TRBV19	19	.	CASSARPGTTWTSTDTQYF	TGTGCCAGTAGTGCCCGCCCGGGCACGACCTGGACTAGCACAGATACGCAGTATTTT
TRBJ1-4	TRBD1	TRBV19	14	.	CASSIGDRPEKLFF	TGTGCCAGTAGTATAGGGGACAGGCCCGAAAAACTGTTTTTT
TRBJ2-7	.	TRBV27	19	.	CASSQPSIGEGFVVYEQYF	TGTGCCAGCAGTCAACCAAGTATAGGGGAAGGTTTTGTGGTCTACGAGCAGTACTTC
TRBJ1-2	.	TRBV30	13	.	CAWSVEARYGYTF	TGTGCCTGGAGTGTCGAGGCGCGTTATGGCTACACCTTC
TRBJ2-1	TRBD1	TRBV11-3	15	.	CASSGTGGKRNEQFF	TGTGCCAGCAGCGGGACAGGGGGCAAGAGGAATGAGCAGTTCTTC
TRBJ2-7	.	TRBV3-1/TRBV3-2	16	.	CASSQDPPPGVYEQYF	TGTGCCAGCAGCCAAGACCCCCCGCCGGGGGTCTACGAGCAGTACTTC
TRBJ1-2	.	TRBV23-1	14	.	CASSQSECWYGYTF	TGCGCCAGCAGTCAATCGGAGTGCTGGTATGGCTACACCTTC
TRBJ1-1	TRBD1	TRBV5-1	14	.	CASSRDRGNTEAFF	TGCGCCAGCAGTCGGGACAGGGGGAACACTGAAGCTTTCTTT
TRBJ1-3	.	TRBV5-1	17	.	CASSLGPSPSSGNTIYF	TGCGCCAGCAGCTTGGGACCCAGCCCGAGCTCTGGAAACACCATATATTTT
TRBJ1-5	.	TRBV19	15	.	CASSISPDSNQPQHF	TGTGCCAGTAGTATATCGCCAGATAGCAATCAGCCCCAGCATTTT
TRBJ2-2	.	TRBV5-1	11	.	CASSLNGELFF	TGCGCCAGCAGCTTAAACGGGGAGCTGTTTTTT
TRBJ1-5	TRBD1	TRBV30	13	.	CAWETGGKQPQHF	TGTGCCTGGGAGACAGGGGGAAAACAGCCCCAGCATTTT
TRBJ2-7	TRBD2	TRBV4-1	14	.	CASSPDRGVYEQYF	TGCGCCAGCAGCCCAGACCGGGGGGTCTACGAGCAGTACTTC
TRBJ1-1	.	TRBV6-5	14	.	CASSYGKIVAEAFF	TGTGCCAGCAGTTACGGAAAAATAGTGGCTGAAGCTTTCTTT
TRBJ1-2	.	TRBV6-1	13	.	CASSEAVLYGYTF	TGTGCCAGCAGTGAAGCCGTTCTTTATGGCTACACCTTC
TRBJ1-2	TRBD1	TRBV7-9	14	.	CASSLLTGEDGYTF	TGTGCCAGCAGCTTACTCACAGGGGAGGACGGCTACACCTTC
TRBJ1-2	.	TRBV6-6	13	.	CASSTYENYGYTF	TGTGCCAGCAGTACCTATGAGAACTATGGCTACACCTTC
TRBJ1-5	TRBD1	TRBV18	15	.	CASSNRGFEGQPQHF	TGTGCCAGCTCAAACAGGGGGTTTGAAGGGCAGCCCCAGCATTTT
TRBJ1-2	.	TRBV6-2/TRBV6-3	16	.	CASSFPGVMVNYGYTF	TGTGCCAGCAGTTTCCCGGGCGTGATGGTAAACTATGGCTACACCTTC
TRBJ2-7	.	TRBV6-6	14	.	CASSWDGHPYEQYF	TGTGCCAGCAGTTGGGATGGTCATCCCTACGAGCAGTACTTC
TRBJ2-7	.	TRBV7-9	15	.	CASSPARGALYEQYF	TGTGCCAGCAGCCCCGCCCGGGGGGCCCTCTACGAGCAGTACTTC
TRBJ1-5	.	TRBV14	10	once	CATSPRPQHF	TGTGCCACCAGTCCAAGGCCCCAGCATTTT
TRBJ2-1	TRBD2	TRBV7-9	16	.	CASSRLAGSSYNEQFF	TGTGCCAGCAGCCGACTAGCGGGGAGCTCCTACAATGAGCAGTTCTTC
TRBJ1-2	TRBD1	TRBV7-9	14	.	CASSPERQGDGYTF	TGTGCCAGCAGCCCAGAAAGACAGGGGGATGGCTACACCTTC